This T cell receptor beta chain was recovered during a study of blood T cell repertoires in COVID-19. The authors' processing: From reference gene primer amplification, estimates of nucleated cell counts were derived. Assay: immunoSEQ multiplex PCR; the TCRdb copy retains only in-frame clones and omits some. D and trimming were read from the DNA, whereas the V and J calls and clone size are those reported in that table. The top ten hold less than 20% of the sample, which has 330,000 or so clones, approximately 92% seen once. V was cut by 3 bases and J by 4 bases, with 16 bases left in between. This CDR3 is 15 amino acids long. Germline CDR1 and CDR2: SGDLS and YYNGEE.

The chain employs TRBV9 and TRBJ2-5; perhaps TRBD2 as D (7 bases). Sample: PBMCs or T cells enriched from blood (not recorded which). The TCR originated in a young woman who had recovered from COVID-19. CDR3 residues: CASSEASGQIETQYF. The DNA for the CDR3 is TGTGCCAGCAGCGAAGCTAGCGGACAGATAGAGACCCAGTACTTC.